The rows below give T cell receptor beta chains drawn from one sample of a study of blood T cell repertoires in COVID-19. The data were produced by immunoSEQ multiplex PCR, yet TCRdb's version contains in-frame clones alone and is incomplete. The sample contains 200,000 to 250,000 clones, about nine tenths of which appear only once. Sample: peripheral blood. Every receptor here comes from a man aged 50 to 60 with COVID-19, enrolled during active disease. Both conserved end residues are part of each CDR3. D genes are given only for firm matches. Only part of the rows carry a size: once, few, many, or a class if the clone is expanded.

j_call clone_size v_call d_call cdr3_aa cdr3_nt
TRBJ2-3 . TRBV19 . CASTPGQLPDTQYF TGTGCCAGTACCCCCGGACAGCTTCCCGATACGCAGTATTTT
TRBJ2-7 . TRBV7-9 . CASSSRPQGRKQYF TGTGCCAGCAGCTCACGACCCCAGGGGAGAAAGCAGTACTTC
TRBJ1-2 once TRBV6-5 TRBD1 CASSYGDRSYGYTF TGTGCCAGCAGTTACGGGGACAGAAGCTATGGCTACACCTTC
TRBJ2-7 . TRBV19 TRBD1 CASRAGQGGAYEQYF TGTGCCAGTCGGGCGGGACAGGGAGGGGCCTACGAGCAGTACTTC
TRBJ1-1 . TRBV12-3/TRBV12-4 . CASSINRETEAFF TGTGCCAGCAGTATAAACAGGGAAACTGAAGCTTTCTTT
TRBJ1-1 . TRBV19 . CASSIPLGSLNTEAFF TGTGCCAGTAGTATCCCATTGGGCAGTCTGAACACTGAAGCTTTCTTT
TRBJ2-1 . TRBV7-2 TRBD2 CASRIAGGNNEQFF TGTGCCAGCAGAATAGCGGGGGGGAACAATGAGCAGTTCTTC
TRBJ1-4 . TRBV4-1 . CASSLEWGAVRSDEKLFF TGCGCCAGCAGCCTCGAGTGGGGCGCGGTAAGGTCTGATGAAAAACTGTTTTTT
TRBJ2-1 . TRBV19 TRBD2 CASSIPKLAGGYNEQFF TGTGCCAGTAGTATACCCAAACTAGCGGGAGGCTACAATGAGCAGTTCTTC
TRBJ2-3 . TRBV18 TRBD2 CASSPGRESTDTQYF TGTGCCAGCTCACCAGGGAGGGAATCCACAGATACGCAGTATTTT
TRBJ1-5 . TRBV27 TRBD1 CASSLTRQGGQPQHF TGTGCCAGCAGTTTGACCCGACAGGGGGGGCAGCCCCAGCATTTT
TRBJ2-7 . TRBV7-8 . CASSPWTVSSYEQYF TGTGCCAGCAGCCCATGGACAGTAAGCTCCTACGAGCAGTACTTC
TRBJ1-2 . TRBV19 . CATRPREEAYGYTF TGTGCCACACGCCCCCGGGAGGAAGCATATGGCTACACCTTC
TRBJ1-1 few TRBV6-6 . CASSAAGGRNTEAFF TGTGCCAGCAGTGCCGCCGGGGGGCGGAACACTGAAGCTTTCTTT
TRBJ2-5 . TRBV6-5 . CASSYSVFPARETQYF TGTGCCAGCAGTTACTCAGTTTTCCCAGCCAGGGAGACCCAGTACTTC
TRBJ2-7 . TRBV5-4 . CASSLDSLYEQYF TGTGCCAGCAGCTTGGACAGCCTCTACGAGCAGTACTTC
TRBJ1-1 . TRBV27 . CASSKTALNTEAFF TGTGCCAGCAGTAAGACAGCTCTGAACACTGAAGCTTTCTTT
TRBJ1-6 . TRBV2 . CASSDRQEPNSPLHF TGTGCCAGCAGTGACCGACAGGAACCGAATTCACCCCTCCACTTT
TRBJ2-7 . TRBV27 TRBD2 CASSPRVGGIDYEQYF TGTGCCAGCAGTCCCAGGGTGGGGGGGATAGACTACGAGCAGTACTTC
TRBJ1-1 . TRBV6-5 TRBD1 CASRGGGGTEAFF TGTGCCAGCAGAGGGGGCGGGGGGACTGAAGCTTTCTTT
TRBJ1-4 . TRBV7-2 . CASGRPTGGEKLFF TGTGCCAGCGGTAGACCGACCGGGGGGGAAAAACTGTTTTTT
TRBJ2-7 many TRBV7-9 TRBD1 CASSKKTDRGPGEQYF TGTGCCAGCAGCAAGAAGACGGACAGGGGGCCTGGCGAGCAGTACTTC
TRBJ1-1 . TRBV2 . CASRAGGARDTEAFF TGTGCCAGCAGAGCCGGGGGGGCGAGGGACACTGAAGCTTTCTTT
TRBJ2-2 . TRBV15 TRBD2 CATSGTSGSITGELFF TGTGCCACCAGCGGGACTAGCGGGAGTATCACCGGGGAGCTGTTTTTT
TRBJ1-2 once TRBV9 . CASSSSGENYGYTF TGTGCCAGCAGCTCCTCGGGGGAAAACTATGGCTACACCTTC
TRBJ2-7 . TRBV24-1 TRBD1 CATSEAGGTSYEQYF TGTGCCACCAGTGAGGCAGGGGGCACCTCCTACGAGCAGTACTTC
TRBJ1-5 few TRBV5-6 . CASSLGGTGQPQHF TGTGCCAGCAGCTTGGGGGGCACAGGGCAGCCCCAGCATTTT
TRBJ2-7 . TRBV6-2/TRBV6-3 TRBD2 CASSEGLADPYEQYF TGTGCCAGCAGTGAGGGACTAGCGGACCCCTACGAGCAGTACTTC
TRBJ2-1 once TRBV10-3 TRBD2 CATQWGIGGYNEQFF TGTGCCACCCAGTGGGGTATCGGGGGGTACAATGAGCAGTTCTTC
TRBJ2-3 . TRBV28 TRBD1 CASTGQGGAGGTDTQYF TGTGCCAGCACGGGACAGGGGGGGGCCGGTGGCACAGATACGCAGTATTTT
TRBJ1-5 . TRBV7-9 TRBD1 CASSSGTGVQPQHF TGTGCCAGCAGTTCCGGGACAGGGGTTCAGCCCCAGCATTTT
TRBJ1-2 . TRBV28 . CASSRGGQYGYTF TGTGCCAGCAGTCGCGGCGGTCAATATGGCTACACCTTC
TRBJ2-1 . TRBV7-9 TRBD2 CASSFGQTSGSGNEQFF TGTGCCAGCAGCTTCGGGCAGACTAGCGGGAGTGGGAATGAGCAGTTCTTC
TRBJ2-7 . TRBV19 TRBD2 CASSPGTSGTSYEQYF TGTGCCAGTAGTCCTGGGACTAGCGGGACCTCCTACGAGCAGTACTTC
TRBJ1-5 . TRBV30 TRBD1 CAWSESGGWGQPQHF TGTGCCTGGTCAGAATCAGGGGGGTGGGGTCAGCCCCAGCATTTT
TRBJ1-5 . TRBV11-1 TRBD1 CASSRGTGVSNQPQHF TGTGCCAGCAGCCGCGGGACAGGGGTTAGCAATCAGCCCCAGCATTTT
TRBJ2-3 . TRBV29-1 . CSAKTRDSSTDTQYF TGCAGCGCTAAGACTAGAGACTCTAGCACAGATACGCAGTATTTT
TRBJ1-1 once TRBV6-2/TRBV6-3 TRBD1 CASSDPGGEAFF TGTGCCAGCAGTGATCCAGGGGGTGAAGCTTTCTTT
TRBJ1-3 many TRBV27 . CASSSLSPGNTIYF TGTGCCAGCAGTTCGTTGAGCCCTGGAAACACCATATATTTT
TRBJ1-2 . TRBV7-9 . CASSLADNSFYGYTF TGTGCCAGCAGCTTAGCTGACAACTCCTTCTATGGCTACACCTTC
TRBJ1-1 . TRBV7-2 . CASSLQGKNTEAFF TGTGCCAGCAGCTTACAGGGTAAGAACACTGAAGCTTTCTTT
TRBJ2-2 . TRBV18 . CASSPTLRAAMEAGELFF TGTGCCAGCTCACCTACCCTCAGAGCGGCTATGGAGGCGGGGGAGCTGTTTTTT
TRBJ2-2 . TRBV10-3 TRBD1 CAITGTELTGELFF TGTGCCATCACTGGGACAGAACTTACCGGGGAGCTGTTTTTT
TRBJ2-7 . TRBV9 TRBD2 CASSVSTSGSYEQYF TGTGCCAGCAGCGTATCGACTAGCGGGAGTTACGAGCAGTACTTC
TRBJ1-2 . TRBV6-1 TRBD1 CASSERGPQGARYGYTF TGTGCCAGCAGTGAAAGGGGGCCCCAGGGGGCTCGGTATGGCTACACCTTC
TRBJ1-4 . TRBV30 . CAWSGSGSNEKLFF TGTGCCTGGAGCGGTTCAGGGTCTAATGAAAAACTGTTTTTT
TRBJ1-3 . TRBV9 TRBD1 CASSPTGVGNTIYF TGTGCCAGCAGCCCCACAGGGGTCGGAAACACCATATATTTT
TRBJ1-1 . TRBV2 TRBD1 CARQDRGNTEAFF TGTGCCAGACAAGACAGGGGGAACACTGAAGCTTTCTTT
TRBJ2-7 . TRBV4-1 TRBD1 CASSPQTGVSYEQYF TGCGCCAGCAGCCCTCAGACAGGGGTTTCCTACGAGCAGTACTTC
TRBJ2-2 . TRBV30 . CAWSVWAETGELFF TGTGCCTGGAGTGTGTGGGCTGAGACCGGGGAGCTGTTTTTT
TRBJ2-2 . TRBV4-1 TRBD1 CASSHARGSGTGELFF TGCGCCAGCAGCCATGCCAGGGGGTCGGGCACCGGGGAGCTGTTTTTT
TRBJ2-1 . TRBV28 . CASSLSYYHNEQFF TGTGCCAGCAGTTTATCCTACTATCACAATGAGCAGTTCTTC
TRBJ2-7 . TRBV6-5 TRBD1 CASSYGTVRDYEQYF TGTGCCAGCAGTTACGGGACAGTGAGAGACTACGAGCAGTACTTC
TRBJ2-7 . TRBV7-9 . CASRGTKDSTYEQYF TGTGCCAGCAGAGGGACTAAGGACAGCACCTACGAGCAGTACTTC